The T cell receptor (beta chain) described here comes from a study of blood T cell repertoires in COVID-19. Generated by immunoSEQ multiplex PCR, the TCRdb table keeps only in-frame clones and is missing some. Among 85,000 to 120,000 clones listed, 70% to 85% were seen once. The CDR3 runs 18 residues. Trimming took off 5 bases at V and 0 bases at J, with 18 bases between the two ends. CDR1 and CDR2 (germline): SGHNT, YYREEE (reference sequence). The chain combines TRBV5-4 with TRBJ2-6, with TRBD1 as a possible D gene (7 bases). The sequence was obtained from a woman aged 55-70 years with acute or convalescent COVID-19. Sequencing input: peripheral blood. The CDR3 spells CASRLDSQGGSGANVLTF. In DNA form, the CDR3 reads TGTGCCAGCAGACTTGACAGCCAGGGGGGCTCTGGGGCCAACGTCCTGACTTTC.